The present T cell receptor (beta chain) was sequenced within a study of T-cell reconstitution after alpha-beta-depleted transplantation in children. This clonotype was detected many times. The CDR3 is 15 residues long. Trimming shortened V by 1 base and J by 3 bases, and 13 bases separated the two germline ends. Germline CDR1 reads SQVTM; CDR2 reads ANQGSEA. The library targeted TCRbeta and was prepared with unique molecular identifiers. One entry per CDR3 protein results from TCRdb running MiXCR on the PCR reads. The sample has fewer than 400,000 distinct CDR3 sequences, 20% seen once. This TCR derives from a human donor who donated a stem cell graft to a child with acute myeloid leukemia. Here the sequenced sample was PBMCs from the stem cell graft donor, taken from the stem cell graft. The chain has TRBV29-1 and TRBJ2-1; D might be TRBD1 or TRBD2, each matching 7 bases. The CDR3 sequence is CSVEAPGGGYNEQFF. As DNA, the CDR3 is TGCAGCGTTGAAGCTCCAGGGGGGGGCTACAATGAGCAGTTCTTC.